This TCR beta chain was recorded in a study of blood T cell repertoires in COVID-19. Background on the study: COVID-19 samples collected from the United States, Italy and Spain covered acute and convalescent phases. The cDNA or gDNA used as material had been derived from T cells, B-cell-depleted T cells, or PBMCs.

In the source study's methods: Cell counts per sample came from amplifying reference gene primers. Sequenced by immunoSEQ multiplex PCR; TCRdb stores in-frame clones only, minus some. That table furnishes V, J and clone size, whereas the DNA furnished D and trimming. Among about 250,000 clones, 75% to 90% were seen once, and the ten largest hold around 4.6%. Trimming cost V 2 bases and J 4 bases, with 18 bases left between them. The CDR3 loop spans 18 amino acids. From germline, CDR1 is SGHAT and CDR2 FQNNGV. The origin of this receptor is a woman aged 40 to 49 who had recovered from COVID-19. The J gene is TRBJ2-6, the V gene TRBV11-2, with D possibly TRBD1 on 6 matching bases. The specimen sequenced was peripheral blood. The CDR3 loop reads CASSLIFRGSGGANVLTF. CDR3 sequence (DNA): TGTGCCAGCAGCTTAATTTTCAGGGGTTCAGGAGGGGCCAACGTCCTGACTTTC.